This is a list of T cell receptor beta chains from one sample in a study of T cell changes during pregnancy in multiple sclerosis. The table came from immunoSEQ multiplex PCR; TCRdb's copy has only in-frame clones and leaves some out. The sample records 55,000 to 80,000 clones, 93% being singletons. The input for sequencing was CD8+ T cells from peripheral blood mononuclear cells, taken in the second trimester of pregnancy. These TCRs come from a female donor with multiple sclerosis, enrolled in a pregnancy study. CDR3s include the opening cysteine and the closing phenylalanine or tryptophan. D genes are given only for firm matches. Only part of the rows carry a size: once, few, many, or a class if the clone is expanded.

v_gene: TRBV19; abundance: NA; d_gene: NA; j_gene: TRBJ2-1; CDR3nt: TGTGCCAGTAGTACAGGGGTAAGGCCTCAGTTCTTC; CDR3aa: CASSTGVRPQFF
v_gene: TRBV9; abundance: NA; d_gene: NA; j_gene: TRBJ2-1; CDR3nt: TGTGCCAGCAGCCCCCGACTAGTAGGTCTGTATGAGCAGTTCTTC; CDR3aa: CASSPRLVGLYEQFF
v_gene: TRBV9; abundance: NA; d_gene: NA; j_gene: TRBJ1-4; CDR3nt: TGTGCCAGCAGCGTAGGAGGGACTAATGAAAAACTGTTTTTT; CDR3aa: CASSVGGTNEKLFF
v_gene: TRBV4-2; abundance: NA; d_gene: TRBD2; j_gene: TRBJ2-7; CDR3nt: TGTGCCAGCAGCCAAGGACGCCGGGACTACTCCTACGAGCAGTACTTC; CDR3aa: CASSQGRRDYSYEQYF
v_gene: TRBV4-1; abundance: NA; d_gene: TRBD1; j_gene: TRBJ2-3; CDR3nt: TGCGCCAGCAGCCAGGCCACGCTCAGGGGGCCGCGGACAGATACGCAGTATTTT; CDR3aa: CASSQATLRGPRTDTQYF
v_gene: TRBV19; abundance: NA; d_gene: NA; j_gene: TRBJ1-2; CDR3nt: TGTGCCAGTAGTGCCGGGGGGCGGGACTATGGCTACACCTTC; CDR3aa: CASSAGGRDYGYTF
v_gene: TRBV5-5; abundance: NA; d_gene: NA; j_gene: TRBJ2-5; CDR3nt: TGTGCCAGCAGCTTGGTTGGGGGGGAGACCCAGTACTTC; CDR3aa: CASSLVGGETQYF
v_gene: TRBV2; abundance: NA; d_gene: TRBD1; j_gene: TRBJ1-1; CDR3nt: TGTGCCAGCAGTCCGACAGGGGCTGAAGCTTTCTTT; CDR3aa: CASSPTGAEAFF
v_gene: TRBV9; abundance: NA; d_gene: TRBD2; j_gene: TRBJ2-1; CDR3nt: TGTGCCAGCAGCACGGGACTAGCGGGGGACAATGAGCAGTTCTTC; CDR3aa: CASSTGLAGDNEQFF
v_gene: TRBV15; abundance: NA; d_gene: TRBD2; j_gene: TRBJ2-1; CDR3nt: TGTGCCACCGCCGCGAGCGCGGGAGACTACAATGAGCAGTTCTTC; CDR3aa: CATAASAGDYNEQFF
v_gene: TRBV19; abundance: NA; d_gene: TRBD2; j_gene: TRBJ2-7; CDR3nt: TGTGCCAGTAGTCCCAGCGGGAGTATCGACGAGCAGTACTTC; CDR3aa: CASSPSGSIDEQYF
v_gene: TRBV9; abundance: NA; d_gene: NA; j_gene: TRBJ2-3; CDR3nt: TGTGCCAGCAGCGTAGAGCCAATCTCAGATACGCAGTATTTT; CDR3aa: CASSVEPISDTQYF
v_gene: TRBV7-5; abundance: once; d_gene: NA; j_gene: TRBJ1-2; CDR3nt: TGTGTCAGAAGCTTACTGACAGTTTCCGGCTACACCTTC; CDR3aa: CVRSLLTVSGYTF
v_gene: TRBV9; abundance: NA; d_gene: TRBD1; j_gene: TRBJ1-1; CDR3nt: TGTGCCAGCAGCGAACAGGGGTGGGACACTGAAGCTTTCTTT; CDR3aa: CASSEQGWDTEAFF
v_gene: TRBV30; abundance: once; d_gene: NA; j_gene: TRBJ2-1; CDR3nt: TGTGCCTGGATGCTAGCGAATGAGCAGTTCTTC; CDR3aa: CAWMLANEQFF
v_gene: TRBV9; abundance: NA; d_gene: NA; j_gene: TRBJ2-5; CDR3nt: TGTGCCAGCAGCGGAAGCGGGACCCAGTACTTC; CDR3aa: CASSGSGTQYF
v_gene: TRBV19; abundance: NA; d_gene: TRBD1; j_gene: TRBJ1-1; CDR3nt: TGTGCCAGTAGTATAGCACCACCGGGACAGGGGTTGAACACTGAAGCTTTCTTT; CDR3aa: CASSIAPPGQGLNTEAFF
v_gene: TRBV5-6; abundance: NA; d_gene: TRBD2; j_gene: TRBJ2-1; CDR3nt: TGTGCCAGCAGCTCTGGAGCGGGAATTAGAAATGAGCAGTTCTTC; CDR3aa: CASSSGAGIRNEQFF
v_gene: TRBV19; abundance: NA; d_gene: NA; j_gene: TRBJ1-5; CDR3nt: TGTGCCAGTGCAGGATATAGCAATCAGCCCCAGCATTTT; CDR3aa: CASAGYSNQPQHF
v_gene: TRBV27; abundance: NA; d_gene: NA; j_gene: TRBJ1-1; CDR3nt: TGTGCCAGCAGTTTATCCGGGTTTTACACTGAAGCTTTCTTT; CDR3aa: CASSLSGFYTEAFF
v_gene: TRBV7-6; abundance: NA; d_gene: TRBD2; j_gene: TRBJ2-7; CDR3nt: TGTGCCAGCAGCAGCGGGGCCCTGACCTACGAGCAGTACTTC; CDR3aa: CASSSGALTYEQYF
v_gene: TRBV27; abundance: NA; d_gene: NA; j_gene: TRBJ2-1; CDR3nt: TGTGCCAGCAGTTTACAGGGGAGCTCCTACAATGAGCAGTTCTTC; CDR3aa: CASSLQGSSYNEQFF
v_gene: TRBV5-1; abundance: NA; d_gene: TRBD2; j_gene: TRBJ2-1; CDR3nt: TGCGCCAGCAGCTTACGACTAGCGGGATCTTACAATGAGCAGTTCTTC; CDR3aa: CASSLRLAGSYNEQFF
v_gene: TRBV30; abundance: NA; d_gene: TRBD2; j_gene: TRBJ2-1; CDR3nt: TGTGCCTGGACCTCCAGAGAGGCGGGAGTTTTCTACAATGAGCAGTTCTTC; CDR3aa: CAWTSREAGVFYNEQFF
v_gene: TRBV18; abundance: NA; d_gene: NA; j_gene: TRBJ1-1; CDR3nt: TGTGCCAGCTCACCAGAAACTTCTGAAGCTTTCTTT; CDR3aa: CASSPETSEAFF
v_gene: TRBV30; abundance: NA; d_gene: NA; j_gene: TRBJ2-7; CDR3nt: TGTGCCTGGAGTGAACTACTGGGGCTAGAGCAGTACTTC; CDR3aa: CAWSELLGLEQYF
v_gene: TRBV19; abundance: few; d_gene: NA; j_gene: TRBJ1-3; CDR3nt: TGTGCCAGTAGTTGGCAGGGCAGTGGAAACACCATATATTTT; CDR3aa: CASSWQGSGNTIYF
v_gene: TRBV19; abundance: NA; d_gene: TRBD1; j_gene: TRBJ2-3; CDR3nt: TGTGCCAGTAGCCCTTCACCCGGGACAGGCGAGAAGTATTTT; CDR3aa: CASSPSPGTGEKYF
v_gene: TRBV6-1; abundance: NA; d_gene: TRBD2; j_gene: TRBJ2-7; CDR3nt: TGTGCCAGCCGGCAGCGGGATCATTACGAGCAGTACTTC; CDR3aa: CASRQRDHYEQYF
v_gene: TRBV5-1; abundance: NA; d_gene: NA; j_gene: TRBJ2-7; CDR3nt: TGCGCCAGCACGCTGGGGGCAAGGGGCGAGCAGTACTTC; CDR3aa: CASTLGARGEQYF
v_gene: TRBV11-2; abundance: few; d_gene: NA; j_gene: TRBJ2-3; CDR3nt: TGTGCCAGCAGCTTAGAGGGAGAAGATACGCAGTATTTT; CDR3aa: CASSLEGEDTQYF
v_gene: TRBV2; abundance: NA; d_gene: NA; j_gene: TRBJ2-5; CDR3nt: TGTGCCAGCATCGCGGGCCAGGGGTTCGAGACCCAGTACTTC; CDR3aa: CASIAGQGFETQYF
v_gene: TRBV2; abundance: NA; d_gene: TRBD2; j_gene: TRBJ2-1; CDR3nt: TGTGCCAGCAGTGAGGGACTAGCCTCCTACAATGAGCAGTTCTTC; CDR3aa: CASSEGLASYNEQFF
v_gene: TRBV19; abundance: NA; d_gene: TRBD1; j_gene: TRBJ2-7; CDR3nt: TGTGCCAGTAGTGCCGGGACAGGGAACTACGAGCAGTACTTC; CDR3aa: CASSAGTGNYEQYF
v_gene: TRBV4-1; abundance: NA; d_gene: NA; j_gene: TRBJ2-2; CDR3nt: TGCGCCAGCAGCCAAGCCGGGTTACCGGGAAACACCGGGGAGCTGTTTTTT; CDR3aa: CASSQAGLPGNTGELFF
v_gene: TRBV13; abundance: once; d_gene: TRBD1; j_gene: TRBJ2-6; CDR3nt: TGTGCCAGCAGCTTAGCCGAGGGGGCGCGTGGGGCCAACGTCCTGACTTTC; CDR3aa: CASSLAEGARGANVLTF
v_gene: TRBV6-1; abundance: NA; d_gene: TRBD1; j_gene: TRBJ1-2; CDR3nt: TGTGCCAGCAGTGAATATTCGGACAGGGGGATAGTTGGCTATGGCTACACCTTC; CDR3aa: CASSEYSDRGIVGYGYTF
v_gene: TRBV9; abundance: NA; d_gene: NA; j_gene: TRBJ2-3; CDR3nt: TGTGCCAGCAGCCCCTCCCAGGGCTTGACAGATACGCAGTATTTT; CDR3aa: CASSPSQGLTDTQYF
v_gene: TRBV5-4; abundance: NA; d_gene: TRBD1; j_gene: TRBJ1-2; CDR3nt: TGTGCCAGCAGCTGGGACAGAGACTACACCTTC; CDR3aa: CASSWDRDYTF
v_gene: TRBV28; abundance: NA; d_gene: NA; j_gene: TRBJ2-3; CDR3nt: TGTGCCAGCAGTTTAGGGGCGGTTTCCCCAGATACGCAGTATTTT; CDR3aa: CASSLGAVSPDTQYF
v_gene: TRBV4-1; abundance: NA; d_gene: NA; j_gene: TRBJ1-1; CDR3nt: TGCGCCAGCAGCCATACCTCGTTGGGGGGGGACACTGAAGCTTTCTTT; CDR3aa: CASSHTSLGGDTEAFF
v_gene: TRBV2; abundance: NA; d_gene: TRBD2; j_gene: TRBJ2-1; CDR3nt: TGTGCCAGCAGTCTGGGAGCGGGAGCGTCCAATGAGCAGTTCTTC; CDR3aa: CASSLGAGASNEQFF
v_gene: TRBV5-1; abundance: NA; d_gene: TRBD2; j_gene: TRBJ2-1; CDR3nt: TGCGCCAGCAGCTTGGTCCTAGCGGGTACCTACAATGAGCAGTTCTTC; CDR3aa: CASSLVLAGTYNEQFF